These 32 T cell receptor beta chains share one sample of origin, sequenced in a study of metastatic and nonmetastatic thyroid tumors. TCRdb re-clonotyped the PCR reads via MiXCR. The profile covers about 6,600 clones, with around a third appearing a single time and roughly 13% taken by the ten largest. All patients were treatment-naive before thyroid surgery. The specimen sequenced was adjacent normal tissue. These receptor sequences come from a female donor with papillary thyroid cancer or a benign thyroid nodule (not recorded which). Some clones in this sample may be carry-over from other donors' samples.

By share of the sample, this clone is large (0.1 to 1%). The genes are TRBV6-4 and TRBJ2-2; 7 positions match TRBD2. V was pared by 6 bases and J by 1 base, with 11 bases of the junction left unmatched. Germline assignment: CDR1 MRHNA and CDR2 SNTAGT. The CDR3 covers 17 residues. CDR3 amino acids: CASSRSGEGMNTGELFF. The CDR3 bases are TGTGCCAGCAGCAGGTCTGGGGAGGGGATGAACACCGGGGAGCTGTTTTTT.

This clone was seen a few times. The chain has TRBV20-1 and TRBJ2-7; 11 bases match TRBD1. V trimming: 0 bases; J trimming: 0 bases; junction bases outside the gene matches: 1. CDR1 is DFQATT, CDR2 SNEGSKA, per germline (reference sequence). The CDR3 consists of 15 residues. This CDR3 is CSAREGTGGSYEQYF. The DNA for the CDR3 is TGCAGTGCTAGAGAAGGGACAGGGGGCTCCTACGAGCAGTACTTC.

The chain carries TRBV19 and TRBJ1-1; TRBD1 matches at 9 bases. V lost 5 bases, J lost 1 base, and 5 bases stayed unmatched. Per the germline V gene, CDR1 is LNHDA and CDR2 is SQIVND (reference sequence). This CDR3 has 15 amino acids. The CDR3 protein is CASSPWTGENTEAFF. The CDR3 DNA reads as TGTGCCAGTAGTCCTTGGACAGGGGAGAACACTGAAGCTTTCTTT.

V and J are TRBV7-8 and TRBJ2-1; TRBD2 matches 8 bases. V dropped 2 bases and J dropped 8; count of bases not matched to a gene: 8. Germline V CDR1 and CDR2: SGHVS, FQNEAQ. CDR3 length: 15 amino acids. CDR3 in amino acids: CASSLPGLGAYEQFF. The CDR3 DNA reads TGTGCCAGCAGCTTACCGGGACTAGGGGCCTATGAGCAGTTCTTC.

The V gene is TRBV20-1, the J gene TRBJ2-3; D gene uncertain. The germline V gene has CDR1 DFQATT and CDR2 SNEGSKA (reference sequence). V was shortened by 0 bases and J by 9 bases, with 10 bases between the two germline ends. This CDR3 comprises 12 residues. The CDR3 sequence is CSARDDLETQYF. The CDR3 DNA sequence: TGCAGTGCTAGAGATGATCTAGAAACGCAGTATTTT.

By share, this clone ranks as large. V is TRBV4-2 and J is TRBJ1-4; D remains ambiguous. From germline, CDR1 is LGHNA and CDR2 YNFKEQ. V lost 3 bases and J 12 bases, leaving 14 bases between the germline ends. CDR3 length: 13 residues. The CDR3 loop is CASSQTTTSQLFF. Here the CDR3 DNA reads TGTGCCAGCAGCCAGACCACGACGTCACAACTGTTTTTT.

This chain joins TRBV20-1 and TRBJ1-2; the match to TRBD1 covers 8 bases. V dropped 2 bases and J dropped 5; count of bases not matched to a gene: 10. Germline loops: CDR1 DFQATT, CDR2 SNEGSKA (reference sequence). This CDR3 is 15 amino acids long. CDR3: CSARTWTGHYYGYTF. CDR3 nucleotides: TGCAGTGCTAGAACTTGGACAGGGCATTATTATGGCTACACCTTC.

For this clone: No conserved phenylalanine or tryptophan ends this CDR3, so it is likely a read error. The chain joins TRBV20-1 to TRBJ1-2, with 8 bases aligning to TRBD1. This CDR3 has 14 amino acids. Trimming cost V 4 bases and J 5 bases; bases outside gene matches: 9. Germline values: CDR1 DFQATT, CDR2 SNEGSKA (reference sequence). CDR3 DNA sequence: TGCAGTGCTACCCTGACAGGGGCGGGTTATGGCTACACCCTC. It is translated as CSATLTGAGYGYTL.

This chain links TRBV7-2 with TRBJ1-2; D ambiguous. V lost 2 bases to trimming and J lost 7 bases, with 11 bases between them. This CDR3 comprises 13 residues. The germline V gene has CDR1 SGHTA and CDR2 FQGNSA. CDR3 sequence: CASSLTGGLGYTF. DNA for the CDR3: TGTGCCAGCAGCTTAACGGGAGGGCTTGGCTACACCTTC.

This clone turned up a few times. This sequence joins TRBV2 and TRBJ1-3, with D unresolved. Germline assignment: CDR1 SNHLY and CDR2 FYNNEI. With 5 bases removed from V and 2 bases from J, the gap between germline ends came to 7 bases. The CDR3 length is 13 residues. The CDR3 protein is CASSPDPGNTIYF. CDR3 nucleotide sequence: TGTGCCAGCAGTCCTGACCCTGGAAACACCATATATTTT.

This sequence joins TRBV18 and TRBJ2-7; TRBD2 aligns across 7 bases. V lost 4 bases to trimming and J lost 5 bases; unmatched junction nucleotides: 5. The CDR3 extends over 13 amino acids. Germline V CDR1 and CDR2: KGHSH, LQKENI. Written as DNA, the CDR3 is TGTGCCAGCTCACGGCAAACTAGCGACGAGCAGTACTTC. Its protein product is CASSRQTSDEQYF.

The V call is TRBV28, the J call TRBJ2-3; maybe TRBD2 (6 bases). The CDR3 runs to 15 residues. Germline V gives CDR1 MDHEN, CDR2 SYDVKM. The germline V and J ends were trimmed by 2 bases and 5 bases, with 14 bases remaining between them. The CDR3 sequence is CASSLGGVGRDTQYF. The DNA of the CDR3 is TGTGCCAGCAGTTTAGGCGGGGTGGGTAGAGATACGCAGTATTTT.

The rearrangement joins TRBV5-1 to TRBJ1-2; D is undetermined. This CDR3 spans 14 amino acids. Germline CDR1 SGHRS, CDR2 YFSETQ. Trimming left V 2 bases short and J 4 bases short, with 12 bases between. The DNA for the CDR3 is TGCGCCAGCAGCTTAGACGGAGTTTCCTATGGCTACACCTTC. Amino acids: CASSLDGVSYGYTF.

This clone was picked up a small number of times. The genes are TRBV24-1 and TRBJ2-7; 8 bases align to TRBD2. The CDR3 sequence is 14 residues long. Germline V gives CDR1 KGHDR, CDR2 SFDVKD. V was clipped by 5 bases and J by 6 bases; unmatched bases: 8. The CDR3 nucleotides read TGTGCCACCAGTGCAGCGGGAGCGCGTAGCGAGCAGTACTTC. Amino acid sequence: CATSAAGARSEQYF.

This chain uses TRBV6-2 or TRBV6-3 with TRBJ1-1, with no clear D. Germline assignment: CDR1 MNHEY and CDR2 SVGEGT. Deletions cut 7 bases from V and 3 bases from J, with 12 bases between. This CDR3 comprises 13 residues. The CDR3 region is CASIPSGDTEAFF. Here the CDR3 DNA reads TGTGCCAGCATTCCCTCAGGTGACACTGAAGCTTTCTTT.

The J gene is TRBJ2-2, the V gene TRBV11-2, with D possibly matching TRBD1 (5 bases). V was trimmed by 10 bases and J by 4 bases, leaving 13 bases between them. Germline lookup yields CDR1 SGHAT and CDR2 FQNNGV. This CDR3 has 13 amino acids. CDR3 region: CATRQGSTGELFF. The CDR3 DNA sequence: TGTGCCACCAGGCAGGGCTCCACCGGGGAGCTGTTTTTT.

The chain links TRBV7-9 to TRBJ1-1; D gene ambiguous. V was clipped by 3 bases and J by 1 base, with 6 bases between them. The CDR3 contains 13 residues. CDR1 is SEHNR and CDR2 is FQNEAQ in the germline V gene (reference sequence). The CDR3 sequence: CASSFYRNTEAFF. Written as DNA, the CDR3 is TGTGCCAGCAGCTTTTACAGGAACACTGAAGCTTTCTTT. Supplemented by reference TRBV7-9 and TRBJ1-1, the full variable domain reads DTGVSQNPRHKITKRGQNVTFRCDPISEHNRLYWYRQTLGQGPEFLTYFQNEAQLEKSRLLSDRFSAERPKGSFSTLEIQRTEQGDSAMYLCASSFYRNTEAFFGQGTRLTVV.

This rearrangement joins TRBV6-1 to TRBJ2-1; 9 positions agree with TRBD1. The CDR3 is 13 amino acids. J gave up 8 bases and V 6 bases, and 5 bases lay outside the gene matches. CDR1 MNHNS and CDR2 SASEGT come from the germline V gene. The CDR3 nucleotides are TGTGCCAGCAGCCGGGACAGGGTTGATGAGCAGTTCTTC. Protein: CASSRDRVDEQFF.

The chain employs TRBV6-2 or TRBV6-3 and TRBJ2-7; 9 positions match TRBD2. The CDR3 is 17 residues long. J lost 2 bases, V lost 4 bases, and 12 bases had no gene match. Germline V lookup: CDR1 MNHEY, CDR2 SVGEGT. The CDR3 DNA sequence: TGTGCCAGCAGTTTCCCCTTAGCGGGAGTAAACACCTACGAGCAGTACTTC. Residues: CASSFPLAGVNTYEQYF.

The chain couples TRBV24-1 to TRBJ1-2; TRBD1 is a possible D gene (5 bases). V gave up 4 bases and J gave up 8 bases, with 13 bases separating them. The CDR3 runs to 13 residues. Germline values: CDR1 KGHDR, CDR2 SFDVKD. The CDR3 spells CATSDPTVRGYTF. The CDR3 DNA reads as TGTGCCACCAGTGACCCGACAGTTCGCGGCTACACCTTC.

The DNA of the CDR3 is TGTGCCAGCAGTCTTTTACTCCCAAACACCGGGGAGCTGTTTTTT. Its translation: CASSLLLPNTGELFF. The chain couples TRBV28 to TRBJ2-2; D gene unclear. CDR3 length: 15 amino acids. Trimming cost V 5 bases and J 2 bases, with 12 bases left between them. The V gene's germline CDR1 is MDHEN and CDR2 SYDVKM.

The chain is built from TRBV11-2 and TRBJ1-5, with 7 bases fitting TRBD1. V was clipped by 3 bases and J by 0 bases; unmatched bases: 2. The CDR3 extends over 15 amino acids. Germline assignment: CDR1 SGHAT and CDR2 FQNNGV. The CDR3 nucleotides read TGTGCCAGCAGCTTCAGGGGGGATAGCAATCAGCCCCAGCATTTT. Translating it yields CASSFRGDSNQPQHF.

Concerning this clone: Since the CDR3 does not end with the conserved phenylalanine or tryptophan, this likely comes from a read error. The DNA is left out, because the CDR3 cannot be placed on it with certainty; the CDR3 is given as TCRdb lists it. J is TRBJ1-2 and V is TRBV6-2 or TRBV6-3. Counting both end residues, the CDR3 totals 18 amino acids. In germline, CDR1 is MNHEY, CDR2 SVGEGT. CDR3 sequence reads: CASSSLRSRLASNYGYIN.

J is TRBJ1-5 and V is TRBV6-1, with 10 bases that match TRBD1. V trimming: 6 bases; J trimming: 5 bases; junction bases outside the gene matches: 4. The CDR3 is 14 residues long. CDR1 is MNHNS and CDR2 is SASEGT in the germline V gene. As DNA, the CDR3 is TGTGCCAGCAGGACAGGGGGCAGTGATCAGCCCCAGCATTTT. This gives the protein CASRTGGSDQPQHF.

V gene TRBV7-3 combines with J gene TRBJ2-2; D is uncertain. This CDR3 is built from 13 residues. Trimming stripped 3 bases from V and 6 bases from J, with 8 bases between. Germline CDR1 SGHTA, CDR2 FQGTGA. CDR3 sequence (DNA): TGTGCCAGCAGCTTTAGTTACTCCGGGGAGCTGTTTTTT. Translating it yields CASSFSYSGELFF.

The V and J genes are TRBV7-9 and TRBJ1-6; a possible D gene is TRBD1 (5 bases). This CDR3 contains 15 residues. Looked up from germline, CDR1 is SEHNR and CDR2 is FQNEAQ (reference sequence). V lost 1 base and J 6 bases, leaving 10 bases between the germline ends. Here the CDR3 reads CASSLGDSSNSPLHF. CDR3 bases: TGTGCCAGCAGCTTAGGAGACAGCAGTAATTCACCCCTCCACTTT.

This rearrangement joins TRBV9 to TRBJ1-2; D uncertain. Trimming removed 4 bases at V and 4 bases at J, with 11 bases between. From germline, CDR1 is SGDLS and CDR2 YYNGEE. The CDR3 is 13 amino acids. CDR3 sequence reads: CASSPADGYGYTF. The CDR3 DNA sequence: TGTGCCAGCAGCCCTGCGGACGGCTATGGCTACACCTTC.

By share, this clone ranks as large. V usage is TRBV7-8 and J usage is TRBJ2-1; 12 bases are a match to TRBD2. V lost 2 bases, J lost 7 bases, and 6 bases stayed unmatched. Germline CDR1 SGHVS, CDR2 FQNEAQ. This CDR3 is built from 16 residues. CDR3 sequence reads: CASSLTLAGGQNEQFF. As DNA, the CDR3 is TGTGCCAGCAGCTTAACCCTAGCGGGGGGGCAAAATGAGCAGTTCTTC.

Here the CDR3 DNA reads TGCAGTGCTACGGGGACGGACGCTTCCTACGAGCAGTACTTC. This encodes CSATGTDASYEQYF. This chain uses TRBV20-1 with TRBJ2-7, with D possibly called TRBD1 or TRBD2 (5 bases each). This CDR3 contains 14 residues. Trimming removed 4 bases from V and 1 base from J, with 14 bases in between. Germline V lookup: CDR1 DFQATT, CDR2 SNEGSKA (reference sequence).

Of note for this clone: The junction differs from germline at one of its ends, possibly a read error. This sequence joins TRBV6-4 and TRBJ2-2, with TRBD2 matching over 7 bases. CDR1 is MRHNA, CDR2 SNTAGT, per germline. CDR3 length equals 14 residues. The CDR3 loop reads CASSRTGGPGELFF. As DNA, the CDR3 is TGTGCCAGCAGCCGTACGGGAGGCCCCGGTGAGCTGTTTTTT.

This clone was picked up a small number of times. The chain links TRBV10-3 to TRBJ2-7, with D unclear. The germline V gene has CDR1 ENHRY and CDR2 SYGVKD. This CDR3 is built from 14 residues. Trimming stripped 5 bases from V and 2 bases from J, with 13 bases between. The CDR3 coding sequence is TGTGCCATCAGTTCCGTCACAACCCCCTACGAGCAGTACTTC. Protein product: CAISSVTTPYEQYF.

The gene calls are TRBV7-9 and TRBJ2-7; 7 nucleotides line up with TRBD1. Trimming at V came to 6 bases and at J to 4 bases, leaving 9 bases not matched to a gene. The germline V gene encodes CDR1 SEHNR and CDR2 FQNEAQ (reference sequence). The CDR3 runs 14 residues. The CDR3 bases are TGTGCCAGCAGTCACCGGGACAGATTTTACGAGCAGTACTTC. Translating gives CASSHRDRFYEQYF.